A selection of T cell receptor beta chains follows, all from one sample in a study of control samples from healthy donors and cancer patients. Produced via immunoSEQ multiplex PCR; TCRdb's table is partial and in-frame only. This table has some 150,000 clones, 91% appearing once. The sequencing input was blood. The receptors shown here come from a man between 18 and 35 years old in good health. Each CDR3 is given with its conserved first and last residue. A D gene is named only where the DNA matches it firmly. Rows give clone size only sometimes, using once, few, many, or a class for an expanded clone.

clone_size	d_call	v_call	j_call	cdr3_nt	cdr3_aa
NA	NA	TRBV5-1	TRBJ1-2	TGCGCCAGCAGCTTGAGTCTAACAGACCGGTATGGCTACACCTTC	CASSLSLTDRYGYTF
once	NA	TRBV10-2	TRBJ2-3	TGCGCCAGCATGAGGTGGACAGATACGCAGTATTTT	CASMRWTDTQYF
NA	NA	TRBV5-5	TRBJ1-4	TGTGCCAGCAGCTTGGGCGGGGAGGAAAAACTGTTTTTT	CASSLGGEEKLFF
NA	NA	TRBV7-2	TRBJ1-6	TGTGCCAGCAGCTTAGTCTCCAGGGTTAATTCACCCCTCCACTTT	CASSLVSRVNSPLHF
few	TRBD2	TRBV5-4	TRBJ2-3	TGTGCCAGCAGCTTGAAGCTAGCGGGGGGGCTATCGCAGTATTTT	CASSLKLAGGLSQYF
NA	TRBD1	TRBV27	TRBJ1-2	TGTGCCAGCAGTATTAGGACAGGGGTGAACTATGGCTACACCTTC	CASSIRTGVNYGYTF
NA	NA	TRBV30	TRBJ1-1	TGTGCCTGGAGTCTGGAGAACACTGAAGCTTTCTTT	CAWSLENTEAFF
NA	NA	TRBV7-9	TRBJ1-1	TGTGCCAGCAGCTTATCGGCTGAAGCTTTCTTT	CASSLSAEAFF
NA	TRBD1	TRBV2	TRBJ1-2	TGTGCCAGCAGTAGATCGACAGGGGTCTATGGCTACACCTTC	CASSRSTGVYGYTF
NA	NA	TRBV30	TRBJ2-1	TGTGCCTGGAGGTTCGGGGGACAGTCCTACAATGAGCAGTTCTTC	CAWRFGGQSYNEQFF
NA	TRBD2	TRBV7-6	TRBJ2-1	TGTGCCAGCAGCTTAGGGGGGGGTTTCAATGAGCAGTTCTTC	CASSLGGGFNEQFF
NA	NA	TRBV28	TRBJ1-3	TGTGCCAGCACCGACGACACCACTGGAAACACCATATATTTT	CASTDDTTGNTIYF
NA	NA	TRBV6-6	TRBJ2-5	TGTGCCAGCAGTACACAAGAGACCCAGTACTTC	CASSTQETQYF
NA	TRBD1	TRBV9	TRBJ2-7	TGTGCCAGCAGCGTAGGGCCAGGGGGAGACTACGAGCAGTACTTC	CASSVGPGGDYEQYF
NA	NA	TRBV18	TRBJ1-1	TGTGCCAGCTCACTTCAAGGGAACACTGAAGCTTTCTTT	CASSLQGNTEAFF